This T cell receptor (beta chain) was sequenced during a study of blood T cell repertoires in COVID-19. Study summary: Collection of acute and convalescent COVID-19 samples took place in the United States, Italy and Spain. PBMCs, B-cell-depleted T cells, or T cells were the source of the cDNA or gDNA that made up the material.

The CDR3 runs 14 residues. The germline V gene has CDR1 MNHEY and CDR2 SVGAGI. Trimming pared 2 bases from V and 6 bases from J, leaving 11 bases between. Libraries were prepared by immunoSEQ multiplex PCR; TCRdb keeps only in-frame clonotypes and omits some of them. The sample contains approximately 350,000 clones, about 89% of which appear only once. Sample: peripheral blood. The sequence came from a woman in her thirties with COVID-19, enrolled during active disease. The chain has TRBV6-5 and TRBJ1-5, with TRBD1 as a possible D gene (6 bases). CDR3 nucleotide sequence: TGTGCCAGCAGTTACGGAAGGGGGTCTCAGCCCCAGCATTTT. Residues: CASSYGRGSQPQHF.